This note documents a single T cell receptor (beta chain) sequence. These data originate in a study of blood T cell repertoires in COVID-19. Study-wide context: The study drew acute and convalescent COVID-19 samples from the United States, Italy and Spain. T cells, B-cell-depleted T cells, or PBMCs supplied cDNA or gDNA.

As originally analysed: Reference gene primers were amplified, and this amplification served to estimate nucleated cell counts. The repertoire was sequenced with immunoSEQ multiplex PCR; TCRdb's copy has only in-frame clones and lacks some. V, J and clone size derive from that table, while D and trimming were established from the DNA sequence. The data show 150,000 to 200,000 clones, more than 80% seen once. The CDR3 totals 18 residues. V was cut by 4 bases and J by 3 bases, with 24 bases left in between. Germline V gene sequence: CDR1 PRHDT, CDR2 FYEKMQ (reference sequence). The TCR sequence derives from a woman over 75 with COVID-19, enrolled during active disease. Source material: peripheral blood. The V and J genes are TRBV13 and TRBJ1-1; perhaps TRBD1 as D (5 bases). The CDR3 loop is CASSSLGAWGPRDTEAFF. CDR3 bases: TGTGCCAGCAGCTCGCTTGGGGCGTGGGGCCCTCGGGACACTGAAGCTTTCTTT.